This TCR beta chain came from a study of lung T cells in sarcoidosis with Löfgren's syndrome. Overall study results and limits: Löfgren's syndrome patients reportedly showed greatest TRAV12-1 and TRBV2 expansion versus controls.

Germline CDR1 SGHVS, CDR2 FNYEAQ. Trimming left V 0 bases short and J 11 bases short, with 12 bases between. CDR3 length equals 13 residues. TCRdb processed the reads anew with MiXCR; each CDR3 protein has one entry. The table shows some 3,200 distinct CDR3 sequences, with about 17% occurring only once. By share of the sample, this clonotype is medium-sized. The antigen is undetermined. This receptor was taken from a human donor with sarcoidosis (Löfgren's syndrome or another form), or a control subject (not recorded which). The gene calls are TRBV7-6 and TRBJ2-3; no reliable D call. Sequencing input: CD4+ T cells from bronchoalveolar lavage. The DNA for the CDR3 is TGTGCCAGCAGCTTAGCCCCAGTTAATCAGCAGTATTTT. This translates into CASSLAPVNQQYF.